The next 29 T cell receptor beta chains were all read from a single sample in a study of T cell responses to AZD1222 COVID-19 vaccine. The table came from immunoSEQ multiplex PCR; TCRdb's copy has only in-frame clones and leaves some out. The sample has over 100,000 clones, around 90% seen once; the top ten hold under 3%. Sequencing was performed on peripheral blood, taken 28 days after the second AZD1222 dose. All receptors derive from an adult who received the AZD1222 COVID-19 vaccine.

The J gene is TRBJ2-2, the V gene TRBV24-1, with 9 bases aligning to TRBD1. Germline CDR1 is KGHDR and CDR2 is SFDVKD. The CDR3 has 16 residues. The V segment lost 1 base and the J segment 5 bases; nucleotides outside the gene matches: 4. In DNA, the CDR3 is TGTGCCACCAGTGATTTCGGGACAGGGAGGACCGGGGAGCTGTTTTTT. It is translated as CATSDFGTGRTGELFF.

The chain is built from TRBV19 and TRBJ1-2; 9 nucleotides agree with TRBD1. Germline V gene sequence: CDR1 LNHDA, CDR2 SQIVND (reference sequence). This CDR3 has 16 amino acids. The J segment lost 0 bases and the V segment lost 7 bases, leaving 9 bases of the junction unmatched. DNA for the CDR3: TGTGCCAGTACCTTTCGGGACAGGGTGCCTAACTATGGCTACACCTTC. This sequence encodes CASTFRDRVPNYGYTF.

The V and J genes are TRBV5-1 and TRBJ1-3, with D possibly being TRBD1 (5 bases). From germline, CDR1 is SGHRS and CDR2 YFSETQ. Trimming took 5 bases from V and 0 from J, leaving 9 bases between them. The CDR3 spans 14 residues. CDR3 loop: CASSTGTSGNTIYF. The CDR3 nucleotides are TGCGCCAGCAGTACAGGAACCTCTGGAAACACCATATATTTT. Looking up the rest from reference TRBV5-1 and TRBJ1-3 gives the full variable domain: KAGVTQTPRYLIKTRGQQVTLSCSPISGHRSVSWYQQTPGQGLQFLFEYFSETQRNKGNFPGRFSGRQFSNSRSEMNVSTLELGDSALYLCASSTGTSGNTIYFGEGSWLTVV.

The CDR3 sequence: CASSLVDTGELFF. CDR3 nucleotide sequence: TGTGCCAGCAGCTTAGTGGACACCGGGGAGCTGTTTTTT. The chain combines TRBV11-2 with TRBJ2-2; D remains unclear. Germline V gives CDR1 SGHAT, CDR2 FQNNGV. Trimming stripped 1 base from V and 3 bases from J, with 3 bases between. The CDR3 is made up of 13 amino acids.

The chain couples TRBV19 to TRBJ2-7, with 8 bases lining up with TRBD2. V trimming: 4 bases; J trimming: 1 base; junction bases outside the gene matches: 6. Germline V gives CDR1 LNHDA, CDR2 SQIVND (reference sequence). CDR3 size: 15 residues. CDR3 in amino acids: CASSTSGTSSYEQYF. The CDR3 DNA sequence: TGTGCCAGTAGTACATCCGGGACTAGTTCCTACGAGCAGTACTTC.

The gene calls are TRBV6-2 or TRBV6-3 and TRBJ1-1; a possible D gene is TRBD1 (6 bases). V was shortened by 4 bases and J by 4 bases, with 13 bases between the two germline ends. The CDR3 contains 14 residues. Germline CDR1 is MNHEY and CDR2 is SVGEGT. The CDR3 nucleotides read TGTGCCAGCAGTTTTAGTCAGGGGTTCACTGAAGCTTTCTTT. This translates into CASSFSQGFTEAFF.

The J gene is TRBJ1-5, the V gene TRBV15; no reliable D call. This CDR3 has 17 residues. V lost 0 bases to trimming and J lost 0 bases, with 12 bases between them. Germline V CDR1 and CDR2: LNHNV, YYDKDF (reference sequence). The chain's CDR3 is CATSREAAGYSNQPQHF. In DNA, the CDR3 is TGTGCCACCAGCAGAGAGGCAGCCGGTTATAGCAATCAGCCCCAGCATTTT.

The J gene is TRBJ2-4, the V gene TRBV7-9; possibly TRBD2 for D (5 bases). Trimming shortened V by 3 bases and J by 1 base, and 10 bases separated the two germline ends. The CDR3 has 15 residues. Germline CDR1 reads SEHNR; CDR2 reads FQNEAQ (reference sequence). CDR3 residues: CASSFVRGAKNIQYF. The CDR3 nucleotides are TGTGCCAGCAGCTTTGTTCGAGGGGCCAAAAACATTCAGTACTTC.

The chain combines TRBV5-8 with TRBJ1-1, with 7 bases aligning to TRBD1. Germline V CDR1 and CDR2: SGHTS, YDEGEE. The CDR3 loop spans 13 amino acids. V gave up 8 bases and J gave up 0 bases; unmatched junction bases: 4. The CDR3 bases are TGTGCCAGAACAGGGGCCATGAACACTGAAGCTTTCTTT. Amino acid sequence: CARTGAMNTEAFF.

This chain connects TRBV6-5 to TRBJ1-2, with D tentatively TRBD1 (5 bases). Per the germline V gene, CDR1 is MNHEY and CDR2 is SVGAGI. Trimming cost V 2 bases and J 8 bases, with 12 bases left between them. CDR3 length equals 13 residues. The CDR3 is CASSYIRESGYTF. Written as DNA, the CDR3 is TGTGCCAGCAGTTACATCAGGGAAAGCGGCTACACCTTC.

The CDR3: CASRTQGFYGYTF. The DNA for the CDR3 is TGTGCCAGCAGAACCCAGGGGTTCTATGGCTACACCTTC. The chain carries TRBV6-5 and TRBJ1-2, with TRBD1 as a possible D gene (6 bases). Trimming shortened V by 6 bases and J by 4 bases, and 12 bases separated the two germline ends. Germline lookup yields CDR1 MNHEY and CDR2 SVGAGI. The CDR3 consists of 13 residues.

The rearrangement joins TRBV7-3 to TRBJ1-1; D remains unclear. The CDR3 is made up of 13 amino acids. V lost 3 bases and J lost 1, with 6 bases in between. Germline CDR1 and CDR2: SGHTA and FQGTGA. The CDR3 region has the DNA TGTGCCAGCAGCTTTATCCAGAACACTGAAGCTTTCTTT. It specifies CASSFIQNTEAFF.

The chain recombines TRBV6-5 with TRBJ1-5; the D is unclear. Looked up from germline, CDR1 is MNHEY and CDR2 is SVGAGI. The V and J ends lost 5 bases and 4 bases respectively, with 9 bases between them. CDR3 size: 13 residues. CDR3 region: CASSRRSNQPQHF. In DNA form, the CDR3 reads TGTGCCAGCAGTCGGAGGTCAAATCAGCCCCAGCATTTT.

The rearrangement uses TRBV6-5 and TRBJ1-5; D is uncertain. CDR3 length equals 15 residues. Per germline, CDR1 MNHEY and CDR2 SVGAGI. V dropped 5 bases and J dropped 5 bases, with 16 bases sitting between them. The CDR3 here is CASSPLAGRDQPQHF. The CDR3 nucleotides are TGTGCCAGCAGTCCCCTGGCTGGCCGCGATCAGCCCCAGCATTTT.

The gene calls are TRBV19 and TRBJ1-4; 9 bases are shared with TRBD1. Germline V lookup: CDR1 LNHDA, CDR2 SQIVND (reference sequence). The CDR3 loop spans 15 amino acids. V dropped 6 bases and J dropped 7; count of bases not matched to a gene: 9. CDR3 sequence: CASSSGQGYGEKLFF. The CDR3 DNA follows: TGTGCCAGTAGCTCGGGACAGGGCTACGGTGAAAAACTGTTTTTT. Complete variable domain (other parts from reference TRBV19 and TRBJ1-4): DGGITQSPKYLFRKEGQNVTLSCEQNLNHDAMYWYRQDPGQGLRLIYYSQIVNDFQKGDIAEGYSVSREKKESFPLTVTSAQKNPTAFYLCASSSGQGYGEKLFFGSGTQLSVL.

Here the CDR3 reads CASSLARLVGGRWGNQPQHF. The CDR3 nucleotides read TGTGCCAGCAGCTTAGCGAGGCTCGTGGGGGGCAGATGGGGCAATCAGCCCCAGCATTTT. The chain is built from TRBV7-8 and TRBJ1-5; TRBD1 is a possible D gene (6 bases). Germline CDR1 and CDR2: SGHVS and FQNEAQ. The CDR3 covers 20 residues. Trimming stripped 0 bases from V and 2 bases from J, with 23 bases between.

Notes on this clone: At one end the junction does not follow the germline gene, possibly because of a read error. The chain carries TRBV29-1 and TRBJ1-1; 9 nucleotides match TRBD1. Germline V CDR1 and CDR2: SQVTM, ANQGSEA. The CDR3 runs to 10 residues. CDR3 sequence (DNA): TGCAGCGTTAGGGACAGGGAGGGAGTCTTT. Translation gives CSVRDREGVF.

This sequence joins TRBV13 and TRBJ1-3, with TRBD1 identical over 7 bases. The CDR3 spans 11 residues. Germline V gene data show CDR1 as PRHDT and CDR2 as FYEKMQ (reference sequence). The junction had 0 bases not matched to a gene; V was cut back by 5 bases and J by 8 bases. Here the CDR3 reads CASSQGDTIYF. CDR3 in DNA: TGTGCCAGCAGCCAGGGGGACACCATATATTTT.

The chain joins TRBV19 to TRBJ1-1; D unresolved. CDR1 LNHDA and CDR2 SQIVND come from the germline V gene (reference sequence). Trimming left V 5 bases short and J 8 bases short, with 15 bases between. CDR3 length: 13 amino acids. For the CDR3, the DNA is TGTGCCAGTAGTCTGAGGGCCTGGGCGGAAGCTTTCTTT. This codes for CASSLRAWAEAFF. Looking up the rest from reference TRBV19 and TRBJ1-1 gives the full variable domain: DGGITQSPKYLFRKEGQNVTLSCEQNLNHDAMYWYRQDPGQGLRLIYYSQIVNDFQKGDIAEGYSVSREKKESFPLTVTSAQKNPTAFYLCASSLRAWAEAFFGQGTRLTVV.

The count of this clone is one. CDR3 protein: CASSLAPGRDYEQYF. The CDR3 nucleotides are TGCGCCAGCAGCTTGGCACCAGGGAGGGACTACGAGCAGTACTTC. The V call is TRBV5-1, the J call TRBJ2-7, with TRBD2 matching 7 bases. V lost 0 bases, J lost 3 bases, and 6 bases stayed unmatched. CDR1 and CDR2 from the germline V gene are SGHRS and YFSETQ. The CDR3 consists of 15 residues.

This clone has just one count. The chain employs TRBV11-1 and TRBJ2-2; 8 nucleotides agree with TRBD1. The CDR3 contains 15 residues. J was trimmed by 5 bases and V by 5 bases; bases with no gene match: 7. Germline loops: CDR1 SGHAT, CDR2 FQDESV (reference sequence). CDR3 protein: CASSGSTGVTGELFF. The CDR3 DNA reads as TGTGCCAGCAGCGGATCGACAGGGGTAACCGGGGAGCTGTTTTTT.

This clone occurred once. The chain combines TRBV12-3 or TRBV12-4 with TRBJ1-2, with TRBD1 as a possible D gene (5 bases). CDR3 length: 12 residues. With 6 bases removed from V and 5 bases from J, the gap between germline ends came to 10 bases. The CDR3 reads CASSSQGYGYTF. CDR3 nucleotides: TGTGCCAGCAGCTCTCAGGGTTATGGCTACACCTTC.

The gene calls are TRBV28 and TRBJ2-4, with TRBD2 matching 8 bases. The V segment lost 7 bases and the J segment 2 bases; nucleotides outside the gene matches: 4. Germline lookup yields CDR1 MDHEN and CDR2 SYDVKM. The CDR3 consists of 14 residues. The CDR3 DNA reads as TGTGCCAGCACTCCGGGGGGGTCCAAAAACATTCAGTACTTC. Protein product: CASTPGGSKNIQYF.

The rearrangement uses TRBV19 and TRBJ1-5; D remains unclear. There are 16 residues in the CDR3. Germline V gene sequence: CDR1 LNHDA, CDR2 SQIVND (reference sequence). Deletions cut 4 bases from V and 1 base from J, with 14 bases between. CDR3 coding DNA: TGTGCCAGTAGTAATATCTGGCCCCCCAGCAATCAGCCCCAGCATTTT. This codes for CASSNIWPPSNQPQHF.

The V gene is TRBV3-1 (or the pseudogene TRBV3-2), the J gene TRBJ2-5; TRBD1 might be the D (5 bases). Trimming removed 4 bases at V and 5 bases at J, with 17 bases between. There are 15 residues in the CDR3. Per germline, CDR1 LGHDT and CDR2 YNNKEL (reference sequence). The CDR3 nucleotides read TGTGCCAGCAGCCGGGCAGATCCAGGGTCGGAGACCCAGTACTTC. It translates to CASSRADPGSETQYF.

This chain uses TRBV6-2 or TRBV6-3 with TRBJ1-5, with D possibly matching TRBD1 (5 bases). From germline, CDR1 is MNHEY and CDR2 SVGEGT. This CDR3 contains 14 residues. V was trimmed by 5 bases and J by 2 bases, leaving 10 bases between them. CDR3 nucleotides: TGTGCCAGCAGTCACACAGGTCGCAATCAGCCCCAGCATTTT. Its protein product is CASSHTGRNQPQHF.

The chain's CDR3 is CASSLGGTAYGSPLHF. CDR3 sequence (DNA): TGTGCCAGCAGCTTAGGCGGGACCGCGTATGGGTCACCCCTCCACTTT. V usage is TRBV7-3 and J usage is TRBJ1-6, with a weak D call TRBD1 (5 bases). Trimming stripped 2 bases from V and 10 bases from J, with 18 bases between. Germline assignment: CDR1 SGHTA and CDR2 FQGTGA. CDR3 length: 16 residues.

The chain carries TRBV27 and TRBJ1-5; D gene ambiguous. Germline V gives CDR1 MNHEY, CDR2 SMNVEV (reference sequence). The CDR3 runs to 13 residues. V shed 6 bases and J shed 6 bases, with 12 bases lying between them. DNA for the CDR3: TGTGCCAGCAGCCCGGACGTAGGTCAGCCCCAGCATTTT. This translates into CASSPDVGQPQHF.

The V call is TRBV21-1, the J call TRBJ2-5; TRBD1 reflects the table's D call only, with no check against the DNA. TRBV21-1 corresponds to a pseudogene. The CDR3 contains 16 residues. CDR3 coding DNA: TGTGCCAGCAGCAAAGTGCAAACAGGGATTCAAGAGACCCAGTACTTC. It yields the protein CASSKVQTGIQETQYF.